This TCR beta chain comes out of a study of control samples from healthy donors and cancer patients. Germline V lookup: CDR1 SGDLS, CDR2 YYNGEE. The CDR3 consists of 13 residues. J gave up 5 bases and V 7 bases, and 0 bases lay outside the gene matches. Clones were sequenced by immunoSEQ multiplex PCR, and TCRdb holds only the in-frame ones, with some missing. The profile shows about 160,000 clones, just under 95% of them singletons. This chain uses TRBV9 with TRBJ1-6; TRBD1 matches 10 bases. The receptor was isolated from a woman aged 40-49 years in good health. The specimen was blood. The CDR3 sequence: CASGTGDNSPLHF. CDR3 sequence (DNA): TGTGCCAGCGGGACAGGGGATAATTCACCCCTCCACTTT.